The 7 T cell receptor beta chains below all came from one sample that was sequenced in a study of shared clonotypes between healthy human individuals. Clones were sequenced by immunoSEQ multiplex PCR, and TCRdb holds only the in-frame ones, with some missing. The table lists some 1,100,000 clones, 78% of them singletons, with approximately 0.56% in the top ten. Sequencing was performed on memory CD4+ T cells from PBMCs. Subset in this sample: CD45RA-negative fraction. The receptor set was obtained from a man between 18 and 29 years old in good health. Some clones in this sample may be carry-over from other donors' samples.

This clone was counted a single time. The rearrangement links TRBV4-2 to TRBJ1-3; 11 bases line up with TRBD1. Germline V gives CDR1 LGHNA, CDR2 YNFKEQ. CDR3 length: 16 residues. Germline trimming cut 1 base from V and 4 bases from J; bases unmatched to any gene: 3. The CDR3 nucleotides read TGTGCCAGCAGCCAAGGGACAGGGGGCTCCGGAAACACCATATATTTT. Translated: CASSQGTGGSGNTIYF.

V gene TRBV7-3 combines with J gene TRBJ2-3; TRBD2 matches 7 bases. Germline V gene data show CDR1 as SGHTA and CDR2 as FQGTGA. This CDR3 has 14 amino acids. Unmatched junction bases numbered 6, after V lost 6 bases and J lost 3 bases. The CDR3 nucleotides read TGTGCCAGCAGGGCGACCGGGAGGACAGATACGCAGTATTTT. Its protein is CASRATGRTDTQYF.

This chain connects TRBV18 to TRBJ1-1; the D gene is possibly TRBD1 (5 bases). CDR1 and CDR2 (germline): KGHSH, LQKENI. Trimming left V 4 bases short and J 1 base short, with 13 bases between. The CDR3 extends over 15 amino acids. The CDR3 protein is CASSRQAGQNTEAFF. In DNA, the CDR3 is TGTGCCAGCTCACGGCAGGCAGGGCAGAACACTGAAGCTTTCTTT.

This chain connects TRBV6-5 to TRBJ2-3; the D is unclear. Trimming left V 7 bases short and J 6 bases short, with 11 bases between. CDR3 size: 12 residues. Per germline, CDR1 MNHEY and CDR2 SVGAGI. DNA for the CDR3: TGTGCCAGCAAAAAAGGAGACGATACGCAGTATTTT. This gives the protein CASKKGDDTQYF.

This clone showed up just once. The CDR3: CATLGGANEKLFF. In DNA form, the CDR3 reads TGTGCCACCCTCGGAGGGGCAAATGAAAAACTGTTTTTT. The rearrangement links TRBV18 to TRBJ1-4, with D tentatively TRBD1 (5 bases). V lost 10 bases and J 5 bases, leaving 14 bases between the germline ends. The CDR3 runs 13 residues. Germline V gives CDR1 KGHSH, CDR2 LQKENI.

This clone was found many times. CDR3 in DNA: TGCGCCAGCAGCGTCCGGGACAGGGCCTCCCTCAATGAGCAGTTCTTC. Protein sequence: CASSVRDRASLNEQFF. The chain recombines TRBV5-1 with TRBJ2-1; 9 bases map to TRBD1. The germline CDR1 and CDR2 sequences are SGHRS and YFSETQ. This CDR3 comprises 16 residues. Losses at the gene ends were 4 bases for V and 6 bases for J; bases not matched to a gene: 11.

The CDR3 is CASSWGLAADTQYF. In DNA, the CDR3 is TGTGCCAGCAGTTGGGGACTAGCGGCAGATACGCAGTATTTT. The chain is built from TRBV27 and TRBJ2-3, with 11 bases lining up with TRBD2. The ends lost 4 bases at V and 4 bases at J; junction bases unmatched: 1. Germline CDR1 and CDR2: MNHEY and SMNVEV (reference sequence). This CDR3 contains 14 residues.